This TCR beta chain was obtained from a study of blood T cell repertoires in COVID-19. For the study at large: Samples came from the United States, Italy and Spain, spanning acute and convalescent COVID-19.

Authors' data handling: Amplification of reference gene primers provided the estimated nucleated cell counts. Profiled with immunoSEQ multiplex PCR; TCRdb holds only in-frame clones, not every one. V and J calls and clone size are copied from that table; D and trimming were computed from the DNA. Of 300,000 to 400,000 clones in the sample, about 86% were seen once. Enrolled through a virtual design, the participants were between roughly 18 and 95 years of age and came from 24 US areas. Participants were placed into cohorts based on the clinical history they reported. Germline-derived CDR1 and CDR2 are SEHNR and FQNEAQ (reference sequence). The CDR3 runs 14 residues. Trimming at V came to 3 bases and at J to 5 bases, leaving 5 bases not matched to a gene.

The receptor's source is a woman in her thirties or forties with acute COVID-19. The genes are TRBV7-9 and TRBJ2-3, with 7 bases identical to TRBD2. Sequencing input: PBMCs or T cells enriched from blood (not recorded which). The CDR3 reads CASSFGGSLDTQYF. The DNA for the CDR3 is TGTGCCAGCAGCTTCGGGGGGTCTCTAGATACGCAGTATTTT.